This T cell receptor (beta chain) derives from a study of OX40 agonist ivuxolimab in advanced cancers. Turning to the study itself: Ivuxolimab is a fully human IgG2 antibody that activates OX40 (CD134). Melanoma, hepatocellular carcinoma, head and neck or renal cell cancer occurred in dose-escalation patients.

Clones were sequenced by immunoSEQ multiplex PCR, and TCRdb holds only the in-frame ones, with some missing. The sample holds tens of thousands of clones, 90% to 95% seen once. As for this clone: Its antigen is not known. Different DNA sequences within this sample yield the same CDR3.

There are 12 residues in the CDR3. Trimming cost V 4 bases and J 2 bases, with 6 bases left between them. In germline, CDR1 is MNHEY, CDR2 SMNVEV (reference sequence). Study-level results: Normalized T-cell clonal expansion was also low in some nonresponders.

The material was CD4+ or CD8+ T cells sorted from blood, obtained in a trial of the OX40 agonist ivuxolimab. This TCR derives from an adult with an advanced solid tumor such as melanoma, head and neck, liver or kidney cancer. J is TRBJ2-7 and V is TRBV27; D gene ambiguous. CDR3: CASSSSTYEQYF. The DNA for the CDR3 is TGTGCCAGCAGTTCATCCACCTACGAGCAGTACTTC.